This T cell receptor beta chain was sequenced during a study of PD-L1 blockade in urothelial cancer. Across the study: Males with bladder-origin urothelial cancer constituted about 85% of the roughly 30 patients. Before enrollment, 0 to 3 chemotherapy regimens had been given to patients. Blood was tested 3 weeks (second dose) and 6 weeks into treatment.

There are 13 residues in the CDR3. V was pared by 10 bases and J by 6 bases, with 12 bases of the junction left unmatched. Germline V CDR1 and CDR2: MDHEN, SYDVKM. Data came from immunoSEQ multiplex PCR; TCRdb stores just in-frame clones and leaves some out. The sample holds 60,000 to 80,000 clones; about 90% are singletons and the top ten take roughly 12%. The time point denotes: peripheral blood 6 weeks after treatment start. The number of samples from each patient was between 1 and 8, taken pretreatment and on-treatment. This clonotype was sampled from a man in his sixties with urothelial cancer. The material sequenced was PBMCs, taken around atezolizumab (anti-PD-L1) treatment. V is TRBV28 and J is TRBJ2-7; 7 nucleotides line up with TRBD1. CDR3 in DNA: TGTGCCAACGCCGGGACAGATCGTTCCGAGCAGTACTTC. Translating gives CANAGTDRSEQYF.